This T cell receptor (beta chain) was identified in a study of T cell changes during pregnancy in multiple sclerosis. The CDR3 extends over 15 amino acids. The V gene's germline CDR1 is SEHNR and CDR2 FQNEAQ (reference sequence). Between the trimmed V and J ends, which lost 1 base and 7 bases, there was a span of 14 bases. TCRdb's copy holds only in-frame clones and misses some; the assay was immunoSEQ multiplex PCR. The sample has about 27,000 clones; 85% to 90% are singletons. The sample here was CD8+ T cells from peripheral blood mononuclear cells, taken in the second trimester of pregnancy. The TCR was taken from a female donor with multiple sclerosis, enrolled in a pregnancy study. The chain is built from TRBV7-9 and TRBJ2-1, with D possibly matching TRBD1 (5 bases). The CDR3 spells CASSLEAGFGNEQFF. The CDR3 nucleotides read TGTGCCAGCAGCTTAGAGGCAGGGTTCGGAAATGAGCAGTTCTTC.